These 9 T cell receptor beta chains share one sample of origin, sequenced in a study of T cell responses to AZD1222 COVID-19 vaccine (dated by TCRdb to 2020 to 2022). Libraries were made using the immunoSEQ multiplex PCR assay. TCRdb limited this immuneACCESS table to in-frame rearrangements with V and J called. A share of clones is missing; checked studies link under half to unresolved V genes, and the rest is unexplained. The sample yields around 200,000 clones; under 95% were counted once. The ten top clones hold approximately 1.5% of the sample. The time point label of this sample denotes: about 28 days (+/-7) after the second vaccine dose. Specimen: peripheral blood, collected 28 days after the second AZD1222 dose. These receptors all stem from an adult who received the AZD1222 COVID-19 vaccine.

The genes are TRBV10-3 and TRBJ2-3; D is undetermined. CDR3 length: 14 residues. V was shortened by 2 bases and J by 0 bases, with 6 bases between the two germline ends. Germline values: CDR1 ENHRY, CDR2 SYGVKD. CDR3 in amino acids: CAISEVGSTDTQYF. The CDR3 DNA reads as TGTGCCATCAGTGAGGTGGGTAGCACAGATACGCAGTATTTT.

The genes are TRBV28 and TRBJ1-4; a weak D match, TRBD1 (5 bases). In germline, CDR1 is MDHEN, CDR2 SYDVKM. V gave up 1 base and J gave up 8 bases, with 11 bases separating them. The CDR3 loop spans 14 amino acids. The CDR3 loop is CASSLFRAQEKLFF. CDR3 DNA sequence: TGTGCCAGCAGTTTATTCAGGGCACAGGAAAAACTGTTTTTT.

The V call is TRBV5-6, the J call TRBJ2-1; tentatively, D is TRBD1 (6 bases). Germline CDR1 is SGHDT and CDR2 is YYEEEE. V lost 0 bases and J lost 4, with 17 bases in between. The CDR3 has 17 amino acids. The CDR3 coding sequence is TGTGCCAGCAGCTTGGTCGGTTTACAGGGTAGATACAATGAGCAGTTCTTC. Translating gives CASSLVGLQGRYNEQFF.

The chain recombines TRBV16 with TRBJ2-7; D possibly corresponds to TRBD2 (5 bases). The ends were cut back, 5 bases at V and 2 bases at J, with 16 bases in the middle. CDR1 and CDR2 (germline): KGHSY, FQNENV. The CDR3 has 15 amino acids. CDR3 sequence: CASSTQGLSTYEQYF. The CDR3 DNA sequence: TGTGCCAGCAGCACCCAAGGACTGTCTACCTACGAGCAGTACTTC.

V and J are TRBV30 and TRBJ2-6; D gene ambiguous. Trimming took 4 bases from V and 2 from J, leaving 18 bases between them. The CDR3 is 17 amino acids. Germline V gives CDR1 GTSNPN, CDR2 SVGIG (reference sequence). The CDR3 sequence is CAWTAAGLRAGANVLTF. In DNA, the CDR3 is TGTGCCTGGACCGCGGCCGGTCTCCGGGCTGGGGCCAACGTCCTGACTTTC.

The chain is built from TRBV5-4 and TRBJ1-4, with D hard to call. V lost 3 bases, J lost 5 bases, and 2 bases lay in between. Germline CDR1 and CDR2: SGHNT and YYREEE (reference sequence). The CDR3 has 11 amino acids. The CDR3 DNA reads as TGTGCCAGCAGCTCGAATGAAAAACTGTTTTTT. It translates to CASSSNEKLFF.

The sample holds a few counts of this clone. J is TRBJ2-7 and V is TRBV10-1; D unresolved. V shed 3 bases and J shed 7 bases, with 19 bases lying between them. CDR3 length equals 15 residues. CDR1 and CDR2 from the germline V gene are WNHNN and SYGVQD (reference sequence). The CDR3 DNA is TGCGCCAGCAGTGATAGGGCAGTTTTTGTGGAGGAGCAGTACTTC. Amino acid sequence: CASSDRAVFVEEQYF.

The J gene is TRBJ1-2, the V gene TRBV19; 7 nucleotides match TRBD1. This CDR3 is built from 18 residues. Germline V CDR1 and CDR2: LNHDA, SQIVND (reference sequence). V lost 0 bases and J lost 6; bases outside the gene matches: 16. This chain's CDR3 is CASSIDPSPSGGDDGYTF. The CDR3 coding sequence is TGTGCCAGTAGTATAGACCCTTCTCCGTCAGGGGGTGATGATGGCTACACCTTC.

CDR3 region: CASSLGGRTYEQYF. The CDR3 DNA follows: TGTGCCAGCAGCTTAGGAGGACGGACCTACGAGCAGTACTTC. This sequence joins TRBV5-4 and TRBJ2-7, with D maybe TRBD2 (5 bases). This CDR3 comprises 14 residues. CDR1 and CDR2 (germline): SGHNT, YYREEE (reference sequence). V lost 2 bases and J 2 bases, leaving 11 bases between the germline ends.